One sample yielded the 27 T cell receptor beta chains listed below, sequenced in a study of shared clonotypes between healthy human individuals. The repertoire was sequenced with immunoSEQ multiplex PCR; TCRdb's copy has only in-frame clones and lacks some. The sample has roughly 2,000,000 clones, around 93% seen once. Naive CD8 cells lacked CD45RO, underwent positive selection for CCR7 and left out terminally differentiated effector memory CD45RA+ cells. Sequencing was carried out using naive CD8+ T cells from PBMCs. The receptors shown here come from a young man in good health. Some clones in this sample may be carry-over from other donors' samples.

The CDR3 region has the DNA TGCAGCGTGGGACTAGCGTGGACCGGGGAGCTGTTTTTT. As protein: CSVGLAWTGELFF. The V call is TRBV29-1, the J call TRBJ2-2; 10 nucleotides agree with TRBD2. The ends lost 6 bases at V and 5 bases at J; junction bases unmatched: 3. The germline V gene encodes CDR1 SQVTM and CDR2 ANQGSEA. The CDR3 totals 13 residues.

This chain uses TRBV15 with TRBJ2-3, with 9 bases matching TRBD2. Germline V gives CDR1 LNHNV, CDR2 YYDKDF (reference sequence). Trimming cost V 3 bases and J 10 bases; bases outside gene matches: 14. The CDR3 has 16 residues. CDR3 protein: CATSREISGSSHPQYF. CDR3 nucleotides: TGTGCCACCAGCAGGGAGATTAGCGGGAGCTCCCATCCGCAGTATTTT.

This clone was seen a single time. The CDR3 DNA sequence: TGCAGCGTCTTACAGGGGGTCTCCTACGAGCAGTACTTC. Translating gives CSVLQGVSYEQYF. The chain links TRBV29-1 to TRBJ2-7, with 8 bases matching TRBD1. The junction had 4 bases not matched to a gene; V was cut back by 6 bases and J by 0 bases. Germline CDR1 SQVTM, CDR2 ANQGSEA. CDR3 size: 13 residues.

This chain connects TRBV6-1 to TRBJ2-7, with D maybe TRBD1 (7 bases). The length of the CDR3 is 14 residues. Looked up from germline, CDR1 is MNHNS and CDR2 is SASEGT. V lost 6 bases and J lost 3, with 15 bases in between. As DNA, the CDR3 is TGTGCCAGCAGGGCGGGACAGAGTTACTACGAGCAGTACTTC. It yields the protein CASRAGQSYYEQYF.

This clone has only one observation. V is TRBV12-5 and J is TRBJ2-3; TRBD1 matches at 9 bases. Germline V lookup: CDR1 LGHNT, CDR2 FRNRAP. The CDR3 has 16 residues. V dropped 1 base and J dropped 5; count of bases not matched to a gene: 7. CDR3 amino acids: CASGLAYRGLGDTQYF. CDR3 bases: TGTGCTAGTGGTTTGGCGTACAGGGGGCTAGGAGATACGCAGTATTTT.

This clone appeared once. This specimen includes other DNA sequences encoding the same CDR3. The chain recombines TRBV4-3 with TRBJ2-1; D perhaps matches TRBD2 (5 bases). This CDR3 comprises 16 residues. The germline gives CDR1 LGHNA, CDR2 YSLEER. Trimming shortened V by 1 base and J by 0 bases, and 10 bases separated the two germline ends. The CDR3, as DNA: TGCGCCAGCAGCCAAGGGCTAGCCAGCTCCTACAATGAGCAGTTCTTC. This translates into CASSQGLASSYNEQFF.

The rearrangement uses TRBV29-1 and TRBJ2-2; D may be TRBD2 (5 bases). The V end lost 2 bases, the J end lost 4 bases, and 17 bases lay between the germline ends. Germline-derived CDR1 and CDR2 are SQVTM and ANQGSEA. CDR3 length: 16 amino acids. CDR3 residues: CSVERGGDPPTGELFF. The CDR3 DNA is TGCAGCGTTGAACGGGGTGGCGACCCTCCCACCGGGGAGCTGTTTTTT.

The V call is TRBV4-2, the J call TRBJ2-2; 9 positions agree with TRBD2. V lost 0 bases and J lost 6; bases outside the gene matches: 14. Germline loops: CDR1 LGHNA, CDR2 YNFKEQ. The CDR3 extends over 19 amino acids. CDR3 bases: TGTGCCAGCAGCCAAGATTACCCCCCGTTAGCGGGAGTAGCCGGGGAGCTGTTTTTT. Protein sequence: CASSQDYPPLAGVAGELFF.

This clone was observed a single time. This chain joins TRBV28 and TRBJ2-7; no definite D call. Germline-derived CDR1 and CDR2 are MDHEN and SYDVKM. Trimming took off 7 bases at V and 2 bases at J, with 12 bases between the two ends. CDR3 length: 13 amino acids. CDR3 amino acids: CASTSRSAYEQYF. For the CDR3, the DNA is TGTGCCAGCACCTCTCGGTCGGCCTACGAGCAGTACTTC.

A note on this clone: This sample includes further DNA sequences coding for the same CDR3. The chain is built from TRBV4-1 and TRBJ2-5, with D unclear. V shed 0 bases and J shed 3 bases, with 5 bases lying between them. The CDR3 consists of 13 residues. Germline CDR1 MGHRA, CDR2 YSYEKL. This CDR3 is CASSQDLEETQYF. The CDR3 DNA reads TGCGCCAGCAGCCAAGATTTAGAAGAGACCCAGTACTTC.

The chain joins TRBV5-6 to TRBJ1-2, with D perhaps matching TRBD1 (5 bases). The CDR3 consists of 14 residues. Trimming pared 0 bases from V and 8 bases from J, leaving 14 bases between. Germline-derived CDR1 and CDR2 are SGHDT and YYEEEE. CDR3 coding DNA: TGTGCCAGCAGCTTGGCACCGGGACTGGGCGGCTACACCTTC. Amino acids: CASSLAPGLGGYTF.

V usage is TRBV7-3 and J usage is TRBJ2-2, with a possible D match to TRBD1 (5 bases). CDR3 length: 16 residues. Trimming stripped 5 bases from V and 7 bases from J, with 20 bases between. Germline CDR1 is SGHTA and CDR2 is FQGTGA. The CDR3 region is CASSPRPVQGVGELFF. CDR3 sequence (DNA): TGTGCCAGCAGCCCGCGGCCGGTCCAAGGGGTCGGGGAGCTGTTTTTT.

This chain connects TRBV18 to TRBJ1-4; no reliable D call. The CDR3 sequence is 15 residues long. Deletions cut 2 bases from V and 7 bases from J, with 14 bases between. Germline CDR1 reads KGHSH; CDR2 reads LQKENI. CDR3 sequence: CASSPVAYRSEKLFF. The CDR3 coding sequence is TGTGCCAGCTCACCAGTCGCTTACAGATCTGAAAAACTGTTTTTT.

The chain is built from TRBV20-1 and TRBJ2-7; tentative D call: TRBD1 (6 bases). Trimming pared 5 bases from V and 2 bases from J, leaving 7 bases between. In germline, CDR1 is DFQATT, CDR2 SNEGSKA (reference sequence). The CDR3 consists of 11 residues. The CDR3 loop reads CSAGTTYEQYF. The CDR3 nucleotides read TGCAGTGCTGGGACAACCTACGAGCAGTACTTC.

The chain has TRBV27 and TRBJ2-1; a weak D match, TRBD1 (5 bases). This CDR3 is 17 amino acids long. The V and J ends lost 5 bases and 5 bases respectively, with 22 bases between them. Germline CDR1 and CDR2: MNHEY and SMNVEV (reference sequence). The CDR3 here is CASSRLNPTAPNNEQFF. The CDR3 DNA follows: TGTGCCAGCAGTCGATTAAACCCGACAGCACCAAACAATGAGCAGTTCTTC.

CDR3 protein: CASSHRDAYEQYF. The DNA for the CDR3 is TGTGCCAGCAGCCACCGTGACGCTTACGAGCAGTACTTC. V and J are TRBV5-4 and TRBJ2-7; the D is unclear. Germline V lookup: CDR1 SGHNT, CDR2 YYREEE (reference sequence). This CDR3 contains 13 residues. The V gene lost 4 bases and the J gene lost 4 bases, with 12 bases spanning the gap.

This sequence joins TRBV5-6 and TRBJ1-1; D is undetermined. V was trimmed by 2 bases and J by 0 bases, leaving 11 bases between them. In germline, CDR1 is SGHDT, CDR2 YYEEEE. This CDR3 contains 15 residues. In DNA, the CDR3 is TGTGCCAGCAGCTTAGGCAGAAACATGAACACTGAAGCTTTCTTT. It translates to CASSLGRNMNTEAFF.

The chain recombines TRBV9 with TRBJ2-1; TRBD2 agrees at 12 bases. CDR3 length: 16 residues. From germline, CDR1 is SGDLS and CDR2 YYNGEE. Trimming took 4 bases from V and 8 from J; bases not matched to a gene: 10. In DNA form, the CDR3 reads TGTGCCAGCAGCCCCGGGACTAGCGGGCCCGGGGATGAGCAGTTCTTC. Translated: CASSPGTSGPGDEQFF.

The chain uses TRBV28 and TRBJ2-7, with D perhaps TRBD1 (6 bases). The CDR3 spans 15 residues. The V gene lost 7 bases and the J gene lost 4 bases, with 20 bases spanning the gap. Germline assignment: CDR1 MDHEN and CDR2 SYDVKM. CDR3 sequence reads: CASTESAGTSYEQYF. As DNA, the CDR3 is TGTGCCAGCACAGAATCAGCCGGGACAAGTTACGAGCAGTACTTC.

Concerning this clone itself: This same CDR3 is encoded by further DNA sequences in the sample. For the CDR3, the DNA is TGTGCCATCAGTGAGTCGACTAGCGGGAGCTACGAGCAGTACTTC. This sequence encodes CAISESTSGSYEQYF. This chain uses TRBV10-3 with TRBJ2-7, with TRBD2 matching over 12 bases. Germline lookup yields CDR1 ENHRY and CDR2 SYGVKD. The CDR3 contains 15 residues. Trimming at V came to 0 bases and at J to 3 bases, leaving 0 bases not matched to a gene.

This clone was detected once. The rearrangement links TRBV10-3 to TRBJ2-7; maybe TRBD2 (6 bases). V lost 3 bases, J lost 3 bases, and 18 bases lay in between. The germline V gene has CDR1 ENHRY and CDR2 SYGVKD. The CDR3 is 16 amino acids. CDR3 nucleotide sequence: TGTGCCATCAGTGATTTGGCCGGGACGGGGGACTACGAGCAGTACTTC. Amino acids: CAISDLAGTGDYEQYF.

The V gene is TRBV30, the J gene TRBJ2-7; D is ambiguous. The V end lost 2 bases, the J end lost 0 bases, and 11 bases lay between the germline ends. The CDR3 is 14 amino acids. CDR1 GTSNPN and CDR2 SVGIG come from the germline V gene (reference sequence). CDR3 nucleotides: TGTGCCTGGAGTAGATCTTCGAGCTCCTACGAGCAGTACTTC. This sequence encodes CAWSRSSSSYEQYF.

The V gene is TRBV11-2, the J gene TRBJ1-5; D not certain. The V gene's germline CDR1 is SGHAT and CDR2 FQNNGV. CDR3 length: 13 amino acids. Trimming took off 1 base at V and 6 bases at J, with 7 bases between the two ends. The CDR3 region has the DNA TGTGCCAGCAGCTTAGGGTCTTCTCAGCCCCAGCATTTT. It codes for CASSLGSSQPQHF.

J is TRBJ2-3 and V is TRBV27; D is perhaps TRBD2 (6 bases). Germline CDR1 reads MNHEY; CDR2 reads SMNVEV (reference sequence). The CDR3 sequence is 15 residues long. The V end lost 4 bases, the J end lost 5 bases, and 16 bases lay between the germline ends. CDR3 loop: CASSYSAGSGDTQYF. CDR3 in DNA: TGTGCCAGCAGTTATTCAGCGGGCTCCGGAGATACGCAGTATTTT.

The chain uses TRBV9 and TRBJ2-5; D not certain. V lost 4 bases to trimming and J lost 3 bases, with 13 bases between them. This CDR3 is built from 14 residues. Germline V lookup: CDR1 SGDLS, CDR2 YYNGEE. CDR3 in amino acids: CASSSRHDKETQYF. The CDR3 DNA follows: TGTGCCAGCAGCTCAAGACACGACAAAGAGACCCAGTACTTC.

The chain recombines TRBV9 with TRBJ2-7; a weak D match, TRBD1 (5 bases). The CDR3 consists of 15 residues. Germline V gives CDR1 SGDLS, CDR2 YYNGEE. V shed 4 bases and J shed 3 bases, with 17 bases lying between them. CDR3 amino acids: CASSPDSTLGYEQYF. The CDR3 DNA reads TGTGCCAGCAGCCCAGACAGCACCCTAGGCTACGAGCAGTACTTC.

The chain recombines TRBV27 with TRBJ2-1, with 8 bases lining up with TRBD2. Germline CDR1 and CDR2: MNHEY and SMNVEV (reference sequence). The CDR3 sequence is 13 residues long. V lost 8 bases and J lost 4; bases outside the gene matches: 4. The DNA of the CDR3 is TGTGCCAGCGGCGGGAGGAGTTACAATGAGCAGTTCTTC. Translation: CASGGRSYNEQFF.